This T cell receptor (beta chain) was recovered during a study of blood T cell repertoires in COVID-19. Study-wide background: Acute-phase and convalescent COVID-19 samples originated in the United States, Italy and Spain. T cells, B-cell-depleted T cells, or PBMCs provided the cDNA or gDNA that served as material.

Source study methods: The assay estimated nucleated cells by amplifying reference gene primers. Libraries were prepared by immunoSEQ multiplex PCR; TCRdb keeps only in-frame clonotypes and omits some of them. The V and J calls and clone size come from that table; D and trimming were worked out from the DNA. This table holds more than 100,000 clones, about 79% found once. In germline, CDR1 is SGHNT, CDR2 YENEEA. Trimming cost V 5 bases and J 1 base, with 11 bases left between them. The CDR3 length is 14 residues. The chain joins TRBV11-3 to TRBJ2-5; D might be TRBD2 (6 bases). The material sequenced was peripheral blood. The TCR sequence derives from a man between 70 and 80 years old with acute or convalescent COVID-19. CDR3 loop: CASSPRDFQETQYF. DNA for the CDR3: TGTGCCAGCAGCCCCCGGGACTTCCAAGAGACCCAGTACTTC.